This T cell receptor beta chain emerged from a study of radiotherapy plus CTLA-4 blockade in lung cancer (dated by TCRdb to 2017 to 2018). In the study overall: Objective responses were observed in about a sixth of enrolled patients, and disease control was achieved in less than 40%. The study at large found these results: Increased serum interferon-beta after radiation, together with early dynamic changes in blood T cell clones, were reported to be the strongest predictors of response. After treatment with radiotherapy and ipilimumab, TCR clones that originated in tumors expanded in peripheral blood.

The library was produced with the immunoSEQ multiplex PCR assay. TCRdb limited this immuneACCESS table to in-frame rearrangements with V and J called. A share of clones is missing; checked studies link under half to unresolved V genes, and the rest is unexplained. This sample holds roughly 85,000 clones; approximately 86% were observed only once. The ten largest clones capture approximately 15% of the sample. A distance of 2 bases separates the germline ends of V and J, which lose 4 bases and 1 base respectively. CDR1 and CDR2 are drawn from the germline V gene: MNHNS, SASEGT. The CDR3 runs 11 amino acids, cysteine and phenylalanine included. Only CDR3 DNA is held: 33 bases, read in frame from base 1. On this clone: What antigen it recognizes has not been identified. Base qualities are not provided; no much larger clone lies one nucleotide away.

The study evaluated CTLA-4 blockade (ipilimumab) given together with focal radiation therapy in patients who had chemo-refractory metastatic non-small-cell lung cancer. The chain joins TRBV6-1 to TRBJ2-7; no D gene can be assigned with confidence. This material consisted of peripheral blood, taken from a patient treated with radiotherapy plus ipilimumab. This TCR derives from a human donor with non-small cell lung cancer that progressed on radiotherapy plus ipilimumab. The DNA is TGTGCCAGCAGTGGGTCCTACGAGCAGTACTTC. It encodes CASSGSYEQYF.